This T cell receptor (beta chain) was sequenced in a study of Graves' ophthalmopathy and Graves' hyperthyroidism. General study findings and limits: Also, most clonotypes expanded in the thyroid above 0.001 frequency appeared in blood.

RNA transcripts served as template for amplifying TCR beta CDR3 sequences. First-round RT-PCR with HTBI primers preceded a second-round multiplex PCR. TCRdb fed the multiplex PCR reads into MiXCR, producing one record per CDR3 protein. The sample includes 500,000 to 600,000 distinct CDR3 sequences, 35% to 40% of them seen just once. V dropped 4 bases and J dropped 8; count of bases not matched to a gene: 10. The germline V gene has CDR1 SQVTM and CDR2 ANQGSEA. The CDR3 totals 13 residues. Note on this clonotype: What it recognizes is unknown.

This rearrangement joins TRBV29-1 to TRBJ1-1; 7 nucleotides line up with TRBD1. The TCR comes from an adult man with Graves' hyperthyroidism. What was sequenced was peripheral blood or thyroid tissue (not recorded which). This CDR3 reads CSVGLGTEPEAFF. CDR3 bases: TGCAGCGTTGGACTCGGGACAGAACCCGAAGCTTTCTTT.